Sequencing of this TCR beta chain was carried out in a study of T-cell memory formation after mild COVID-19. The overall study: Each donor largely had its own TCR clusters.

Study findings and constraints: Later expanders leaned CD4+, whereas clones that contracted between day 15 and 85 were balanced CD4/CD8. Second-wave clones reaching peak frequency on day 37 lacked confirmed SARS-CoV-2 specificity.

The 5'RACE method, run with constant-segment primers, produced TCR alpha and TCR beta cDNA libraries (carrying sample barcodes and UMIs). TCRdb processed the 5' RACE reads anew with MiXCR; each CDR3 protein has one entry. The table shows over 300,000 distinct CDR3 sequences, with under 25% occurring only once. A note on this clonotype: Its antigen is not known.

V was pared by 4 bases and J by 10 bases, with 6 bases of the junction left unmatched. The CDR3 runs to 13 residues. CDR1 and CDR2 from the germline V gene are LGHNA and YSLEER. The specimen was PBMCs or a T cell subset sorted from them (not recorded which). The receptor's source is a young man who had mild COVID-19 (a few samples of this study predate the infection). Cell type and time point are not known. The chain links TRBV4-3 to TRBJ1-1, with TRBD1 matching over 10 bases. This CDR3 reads CASSPRTGGTAFF. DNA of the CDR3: TGCGCCAGCAGCCCAAGGACAGGGGGGACAGCTTTCTTT.